The 11 T cell receptor beta chains listed next were all sequenced from one sample in a study of early T cells in non-severe SARS-CoV-2 infection. TCRdb re-derived calls from the 5' RACE reads in MiXCR, one entry per CDR3 protein. The sample consists of 63,000 or so distinct CDR3 sequences, 12% of them appearing once. Sequenced sample: whole blood. These receptors all come from an adult who was a healthcare worker with PCR-confirmed SARS-CoV-2 infection or an uninfected control (not recorded which).

The V gene is TRBV2, the J gene TRBJ2-2; perhaps TRBD2 as D (5 bases). CDR3 length equals 12 residues. Trimming removed 6 bases from V and 3 bases from J, with 5 bases in between. The germline gives CDR1 SNHLY, CDR2 FYNNEI. This CDR3 is CASRRDTGELFF. CDR3 coding DNA: TGTGCCAGCAGGAGGGACACCGGGGAGCTGTTTTTT.

The chain carries TRBV7-8 and TRBJ2-5; D possibly matches TRBD1 or TRBD2 (5 bases each). Germline CDR1 and CDR2: SGHVS and FQNEAQ. CDR3 length: 16 amino acids. The V and J ends lost 5 bases and 5 bases respectively, with 21 bases between them. The CDR3 region is CASSPTGTLKGETQYF. The CDR3 nucleotides are TGTGCCAGCAGCCCTACCGGGACCCTTAAAGGGGAGACCCAGTACTTC.

The table lists this clonotype with many counts. The chain is built from TRBV7-2 and TRBJ1-5; D is uncertain. This CDR3 is built from 16 residues. V lost 4 bases and J 0 bases, leaving 13 bases between the germline ends. Germline loops: CDR1 SGHTA, CDR2 FQGNSA. The CDR3 region is CASSSGFSYSNQPQHF. For the CDR3, the DNA is TGTGCCAGCAGCTCCGGATTCAGCTATAGCAATCAGCCCCAGCATTTT. The entire variable domain, with the rest obtained from reference TRBV7-2 and TRBJ1-5, is as follows: GAGVSQSPSNKVTEKGKDVELRCDPISGHTALYWYRQSLGQGLEFLIYFQGNSAPDKSGLPSDRFSAERTGGSVSTLTIQRTQQEDSAVYLCASSSGFSYSNQPQHFGDGTRLSIL.

Only a few counts were recorded for this clonotype. The V gene is TRBV7-2, the J gene TRBJ1-6; 7 bases are shared with TRBD1. The V segment lost 6 bases and the J segment 8 bases; nucleotides outside the gene matches: 10. The length of the CDR3 is 15 residues. Germline V gene data show CDR1 as SGHTA and CDR2 as FQGNSA. CDR3 DNA: TGTGCCAGCAGTCTAACTACAGGGGTTTATTCACCCCTCCACTTT. This gives the protein CASSLTTGVYSPLHF.

The chain joins TRBV6-5 to TRBJ2-1; TRBD2 agrees at 14 bases. The CDR3 is 15 residues long. CDR1 is MNHEY, CDR2 SVGAGI, per germline. The V segment lost 8 bases and the J segment 7 bases; nucleotides outside the gene matches: 7. CDR3 in DNA: TGTGCCAGCCGGACTAGCGGGGGGCGGGGGAATGAGCAGTTCTTC. Amino acid sequence: CASRTSGGRGNEQFF.

This clonotype was seen repeatedly, ten times or more. This chain links TRBV5-1 with TRBJ2-7; 12 nucleotides line up with TRBD2. The CDR3 has 16 amino acids. Germline V gene data show CDR1 as SGHRS and CDR2 as YFSETQ. With V trimmed by 4 bases and J by 4 bases, 9 bases remained unmatched. The CDR3 DNA sequence: TGCGCCAGCAGCATTCGGACTAGCGGGACTATGTACGAGCAGTACTTC. Its protein is CASSIRTSGTMYEQYF.

The chain links TRBV5-1 to TRBJ2-7; D may be TRBD2 (6 bases). The V end lost 2 bases, the J end lost 3 bases, and 9 bases lay between the germline ends. The CDR3 is 13 residues long. In germline, CDR1 is SGHRS, CDR2 YFSETQ. The CDR3 coding sequence is TGCGCCAGCAGCTTTGGGACTTACTACGAGCAGTACTTC. Protein: CASSFGTYYEQYF. The complete variable domain, with remaining parts taken from reference TRBV5-1 and TRBJ2-7, reads KAGVTQTPRYLIKTRGQQVTLSCSPISGHRSVSWYQQTPGQGLQFLFEYFSETQRNKGNFPGRFSGRQFSNSRSEMNVSTLELGDSALYLCASSFGTYYEQYFGPGTRLTVT.

The rearrangement links TRBV12-3 or TRBV12-4 to TRBJ1-5; D gene uncertain. This CDR3 has 18 amino acids. The V and J ends lost 3 bases and 2 bases respectively, with 20 bases between them. CDR3 loop: CASSFYPAGIRGNQPQHF. The CDR3 bases are TGTGCCAGCAGTTTCTACCCTGCCGGGATACGGGGCAATCAGCCCCAGCATTTT.

This clonotype turned up a few times. Written as DNA, the CDR3 is TGTGCCAGCAGCCAATTTTTGCAGGGCCACTACACCTTC. As protein: CASSQFLQGHYTF. J is TRBJ1-2 and V is TRBV3-1; D might be TRBD1 (5 bases). V dropped 2 bases and J dropped 10 bases, with 14 bases sitting between them. Germline assignment: CDR1 LGHDT and CDR2 YNNKEL (reference sequence). The CDR3 runs to 13 residues.

J is TRBJ2-2 and V is TRBV13; D unresolved. In germline, CDR1 is PRHDT, CDR2 FYEKMQ (reference sequence). The V end was cut by 2 bases, the J end by 3 bases, with 7 bases between. There are 14 residues in the CDR3. The CDR3 region has the DNA TGTGCCAGCAGCTTAAATCTCTACACCGGGGAGCTGTTTTTT. Amino acids: CASSLNLYTGELFF.

This clonotype was counted ten times or more. The rearrangement links TRBV6-6 to TRBJ1-2, with TRBD1 matching over 11 bases. The CDR3 runs to 14 residues. Looked up from germline, CDR1 is MNHNY and CDR2 is SVGAGI (reference sequence). The trim removed 4 bases at V and 4 bases at J, leaving 2 bases unmatched. CDR3: CASSSGTGGYGYTF. In nucleotides, the CDR3 is TGTGCCAGCAGTTCCGGGACAGGGGGCTATGGCTACACCTTC.